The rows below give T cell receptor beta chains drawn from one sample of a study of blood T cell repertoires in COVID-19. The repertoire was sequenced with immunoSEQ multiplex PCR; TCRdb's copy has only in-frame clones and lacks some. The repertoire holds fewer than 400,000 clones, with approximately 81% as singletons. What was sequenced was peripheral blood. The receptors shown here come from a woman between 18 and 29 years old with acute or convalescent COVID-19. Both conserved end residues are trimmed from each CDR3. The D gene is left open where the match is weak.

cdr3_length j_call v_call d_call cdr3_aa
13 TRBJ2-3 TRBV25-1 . ASSEPFGLTDTQY
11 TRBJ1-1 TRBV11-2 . ASSLGGVVGAF
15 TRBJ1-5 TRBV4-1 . ASSQDGDIISNQPQH
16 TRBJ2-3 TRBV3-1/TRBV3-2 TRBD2 ASSQESSGGANTDTQY
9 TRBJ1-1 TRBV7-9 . ASSFRTEAF
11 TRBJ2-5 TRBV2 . ASRDSPQETQY
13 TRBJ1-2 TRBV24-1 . AVSGGSKANYGYT
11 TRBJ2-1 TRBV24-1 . ATSEGTDNEQF
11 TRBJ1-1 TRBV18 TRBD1 ASSRQGNSEAF
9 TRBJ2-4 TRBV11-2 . ASTQEREQY
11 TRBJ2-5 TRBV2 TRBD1 ASSGTGQETQY
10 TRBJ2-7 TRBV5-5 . ASSFGVYEQY
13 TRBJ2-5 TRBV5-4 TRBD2 ASSASSGWKETQY
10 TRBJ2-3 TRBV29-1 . STGGNTDTQY
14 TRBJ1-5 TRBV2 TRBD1 ASREGTGMSNQPQH
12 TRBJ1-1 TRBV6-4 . ASTGLLGNTEAF
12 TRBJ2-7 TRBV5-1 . ASSLRAESREQY
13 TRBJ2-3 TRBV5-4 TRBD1 ASTPTGGQVDTQY
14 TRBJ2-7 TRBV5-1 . ASSLNLAGPPYEQY
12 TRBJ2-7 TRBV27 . ASSFSVESYEQY
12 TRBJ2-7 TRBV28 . ATLSGTQSYEQY
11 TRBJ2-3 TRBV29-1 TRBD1 SLIRGQTDTQY
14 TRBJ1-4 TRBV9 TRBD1 ASSVDPTGRNEKLF
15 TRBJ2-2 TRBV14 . ASSQDGEVTNTGELF
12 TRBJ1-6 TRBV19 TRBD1 ASRDRGSMAPLH
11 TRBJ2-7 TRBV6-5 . ASSRTGGGEQY
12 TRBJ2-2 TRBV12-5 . ASARTANTGELF
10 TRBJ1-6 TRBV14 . ASSQGRRQQN
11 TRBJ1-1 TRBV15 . ATSPRTDFEAF
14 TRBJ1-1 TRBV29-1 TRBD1 SVGTREDRAYTEAF
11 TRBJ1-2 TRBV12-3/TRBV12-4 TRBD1 ASSLGTGSVWT
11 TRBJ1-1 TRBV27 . ASSQLWNTEAF
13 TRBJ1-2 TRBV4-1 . ASSGNRDNNYGYT
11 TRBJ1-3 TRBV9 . ASSDRDRNTIY
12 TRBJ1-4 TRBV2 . ASKTESTNEKLF
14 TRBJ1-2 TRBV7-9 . ASSLLPSGSNYGYT
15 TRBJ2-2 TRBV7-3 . ASSLTQNLGRDGELF
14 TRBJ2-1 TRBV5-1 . ASSQSPGVVYNEQF
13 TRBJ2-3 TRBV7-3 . ASSLGVSGTDTQY
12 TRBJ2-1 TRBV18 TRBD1 ASSPLDRDHEQF